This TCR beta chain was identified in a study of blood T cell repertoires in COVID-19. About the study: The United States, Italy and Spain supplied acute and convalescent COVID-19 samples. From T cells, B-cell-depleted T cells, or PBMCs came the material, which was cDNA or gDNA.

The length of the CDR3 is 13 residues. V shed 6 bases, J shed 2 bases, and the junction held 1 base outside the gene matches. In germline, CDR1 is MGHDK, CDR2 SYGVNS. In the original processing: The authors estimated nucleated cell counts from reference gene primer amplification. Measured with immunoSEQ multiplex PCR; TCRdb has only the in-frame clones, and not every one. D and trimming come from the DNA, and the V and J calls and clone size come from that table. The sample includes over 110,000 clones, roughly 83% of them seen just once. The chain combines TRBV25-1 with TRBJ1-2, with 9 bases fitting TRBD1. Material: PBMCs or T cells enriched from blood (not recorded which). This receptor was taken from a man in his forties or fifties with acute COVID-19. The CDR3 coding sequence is TGTGCCAGCAGAGGACAGGGGAACTATGGCTACACCTTC. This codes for CASRGQGNYGYTF.